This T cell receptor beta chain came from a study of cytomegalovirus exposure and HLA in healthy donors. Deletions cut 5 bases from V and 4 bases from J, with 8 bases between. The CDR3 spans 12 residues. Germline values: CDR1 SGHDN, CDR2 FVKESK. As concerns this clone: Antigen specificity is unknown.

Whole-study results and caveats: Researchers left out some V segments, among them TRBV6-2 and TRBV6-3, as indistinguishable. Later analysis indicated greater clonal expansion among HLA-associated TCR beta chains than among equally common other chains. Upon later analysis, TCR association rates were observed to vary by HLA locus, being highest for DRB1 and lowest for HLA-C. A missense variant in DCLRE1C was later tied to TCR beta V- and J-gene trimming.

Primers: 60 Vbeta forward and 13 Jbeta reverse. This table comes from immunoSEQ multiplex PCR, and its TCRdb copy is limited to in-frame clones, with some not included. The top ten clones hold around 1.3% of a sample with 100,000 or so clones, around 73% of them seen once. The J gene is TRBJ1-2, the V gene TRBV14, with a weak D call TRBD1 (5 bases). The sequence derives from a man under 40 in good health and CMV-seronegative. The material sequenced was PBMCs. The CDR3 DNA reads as TGTGCCAGCAGCGCCCAGGGCTATGGCTACACCTTC. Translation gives CASSAQGYGYTF.